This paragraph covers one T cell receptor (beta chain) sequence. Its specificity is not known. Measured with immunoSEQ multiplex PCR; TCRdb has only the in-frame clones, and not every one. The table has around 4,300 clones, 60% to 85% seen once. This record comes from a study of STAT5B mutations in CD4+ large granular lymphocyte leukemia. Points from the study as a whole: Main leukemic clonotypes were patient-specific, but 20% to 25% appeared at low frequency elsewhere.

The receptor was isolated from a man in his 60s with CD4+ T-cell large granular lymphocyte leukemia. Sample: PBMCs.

The chain's CDR3 is CASSIYTGGENTEAFF. In DNA, the CDR3 is TGTGCCAGTAGTATCTACACAGGGGGGGAGAACACTGAAGCTTTCTTT. V and J are TRBV19 and TRBJ1-1; 8 bases are shared with TRBD1. This CDR3 is built from 16 residues. V lost 3 bases, J lost 1 base, and 7 bases stayed unmatched. The germline V gene has CDR1 LNHDA and CDR2 SQIVND (reference sequence).